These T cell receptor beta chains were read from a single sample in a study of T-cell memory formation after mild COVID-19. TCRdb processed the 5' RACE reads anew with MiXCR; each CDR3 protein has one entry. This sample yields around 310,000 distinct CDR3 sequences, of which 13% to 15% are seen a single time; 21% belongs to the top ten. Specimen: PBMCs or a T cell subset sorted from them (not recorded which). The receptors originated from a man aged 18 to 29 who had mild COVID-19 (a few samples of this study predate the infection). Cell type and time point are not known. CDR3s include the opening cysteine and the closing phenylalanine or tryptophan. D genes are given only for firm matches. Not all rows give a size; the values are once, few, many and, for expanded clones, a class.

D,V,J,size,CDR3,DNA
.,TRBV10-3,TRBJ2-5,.,CAIRTGSKETQYF,TGTGCCATACGCACGGGCTCTAAAGAGACCCAGTACTTC
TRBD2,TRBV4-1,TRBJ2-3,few,CASSRRAGGTTDTQYF,TGCGCCAGCAGCCGACGAGCGGGGGGGACCACAGATACGCAGTATTTT
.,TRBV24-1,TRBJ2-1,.,CATRGTGSNEQFF,TGTGCCACCAGGGGGACGGGGAGTAATGAGCAGTTCTTC
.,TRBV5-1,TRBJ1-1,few,CASSLAPRGKNTEAFF,TGCGCCAGCAGCTTGGCACCCCGGGGAAAGAACACTGAAGCTTTCTTT
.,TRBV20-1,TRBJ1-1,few,CSGAAGGHRNTEAFF,TGCAGTGGCGCCGCGGGGGGACACCGGAACACTGAAGCTTTCTTT
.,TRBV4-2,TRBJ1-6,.,CASSPSGRNSYNSPLHF,TGTGCCAGCAGCCCTTCGGGGCGGAATTCCTATAATTCACCCCTCCACTTT
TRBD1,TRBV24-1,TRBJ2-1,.,CATSEAGGRNEQFF,TGTGCCACCAGTGAAGCAGGGGGCCGGAATGAGCAGTTCTTC
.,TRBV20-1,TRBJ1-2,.,CSASGPGMGGYTF,TGCAGTGCTAGCGGTCCAGGGATGGGTGGCTACACCTTC
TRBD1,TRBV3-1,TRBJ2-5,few,CASSPPHRGQETQYF,TGTGCCAGCAGCCCCCCTCACAGGGGGCAAGAGACCCAGTACTTC
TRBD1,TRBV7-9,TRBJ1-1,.,CASSPPRTGTNTEAFF,TGTGCCAGCAGCCCGCCCCGGACAGGGACGAACACTGAAGCTTTCTTT
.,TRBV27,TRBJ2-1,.,CASSLKPRGYEQFF,TGTGCCAGCAGTTTAAAACCCAGGGGCTATGAGCAGTTCTTC
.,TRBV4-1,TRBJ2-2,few,CASSQEAPWGGNTGELFF,TGCGCCAGCAGCCAAGAGGCCCCCTGGGGCGGTAACACCGGGGAGCTGTTTTTT
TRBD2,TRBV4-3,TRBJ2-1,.,CASSRTSVDWGEQFF,TGCGCCAGCAGCCGTACTAGCGTCGACTGGGGTGAGCAGTTCTTC
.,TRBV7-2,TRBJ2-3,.,CASREISSTDTQYF,TGTGCCAGCCGGGAGATTTCTAGCACAGATACGCAGTATTTT
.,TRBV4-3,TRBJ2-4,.,CASSLGPNWGNIQYF,TGCGCCAGCAGCCTAGGACCGAACTGGGGAAACATTCAGTACTTC
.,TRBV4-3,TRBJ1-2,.,CASSQDGTFWENYGYTF,TGCGCCAGCAGCCAAGACGGGACCTTCTGGGAGAACTATGGCTACACCTTC
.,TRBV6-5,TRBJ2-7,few,CASSYSTAPSYEQYF,TGTGCCAGCAGTTACTCGACGGCCCCCTCATACGAGCAGTACTTC
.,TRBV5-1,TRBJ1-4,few,CASSLERASNEKLFF,TGCGCCAGCAGCTTGGAGAGAGCGTCTAATGAAAAACTGTTTTTT
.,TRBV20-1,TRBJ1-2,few,CSARADWRFDYGYTF,TGCAGTGCTAGAGCTGATTGGAGGTTCGACTATGGCTACACCTTC
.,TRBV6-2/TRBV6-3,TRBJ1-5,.,CASNMWSNQPQHF,TGTGCCAGCAACATGTGGAGCAATCAGCCCCAGCATTTT
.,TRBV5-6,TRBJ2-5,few,CASWGNQETQYF,TGTGCCAGCTGGGGAAACCAAGAGACCCAGTACTTC
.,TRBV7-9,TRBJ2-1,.,CASSFKLTKFF,TGTGCCAGCAGCTTTAAGTTGACAAAGTTCTTC
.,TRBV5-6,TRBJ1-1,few,CASSLARAIEAFF,TGTGCCAGCAGCTTGGCCCGGGCTATCGAAGCTTTCTTT
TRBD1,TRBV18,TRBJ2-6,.,CASAPTGVSSGANVLTF,TGTGCCAGCGCGCCGACAGGGGTCAGCTCTGGGGCCAACGTCCTGACTTTC
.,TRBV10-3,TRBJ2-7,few,CAISESGVAGSF,TGTGCCATCAGTGAGTCTGGAGTGGCGGGGAGCTTC
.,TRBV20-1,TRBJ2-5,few,CSVQTRRETQYF,TGCAGTGTTCAGACTAGGCGGGAGACCCAGTACTTC
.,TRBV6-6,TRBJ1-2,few,CASSDREIYGYTF,TGTGCCAGCAGCGACCGGGAGATCTATGGCTACACCTTC
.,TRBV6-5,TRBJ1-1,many,CASSLRFDTEAFF,TGTGCCAGCTCTTTGAGGTTCGACACTGAAGCTTTCTTT
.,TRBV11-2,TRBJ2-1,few,CASSPRTGASYNEQFF,TGTGCCAGCAGCCCAAGGACCGGGGCGTCCTACAATGAGCAGTTCTTC
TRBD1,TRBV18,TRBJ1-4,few,CASSLRTGTNEKLFF,TGTGCCAGCTCACTCCGGACAGGAACTAATGAAAAACTGTTTTTT
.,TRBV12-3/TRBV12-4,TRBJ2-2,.,CASSYNPGRRTGELFF,TGTGCCAGCAGTTATAACCCGGGACGGAGGACCGGGGAGCTGTTTTTT
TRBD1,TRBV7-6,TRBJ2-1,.,CASSSQTGAVNEQFF,TGTGCCAGCAGCTCCCAGACAGGGGCGGTCAATGAGCAGTTCTTC
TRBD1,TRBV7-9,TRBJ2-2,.,CASSLPGGRTGELFF,TGTGCCAGCAGCTTACCAGGGGGCAGGACCGGGGAGCTGTTTTTT
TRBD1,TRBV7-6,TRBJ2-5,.,CASSTKTGVETQYF,TGTGCCAGCAGCACCAAGACAGGGGTAGAGACCCAGTACTTC
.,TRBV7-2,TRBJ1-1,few,CASSFRGLRQTAFGEAFF,TGTGCCAGCAGCTTCCGCGGTCTTAGGCAGACGGCATTCGGGGAAGCTTTCTTT
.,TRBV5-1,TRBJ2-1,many,CASRRDIGMINEQFF,TGCGCCAGCAGACGGGACATCGGGATGATAAATGAGCAGTTCTTC
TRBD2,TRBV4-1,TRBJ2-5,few,CASSFKAGGRLETQYF,TGCGCCAGCAGCTTTAAGGCGGGGGGGAGACTGGAGACCCAGTACTTC
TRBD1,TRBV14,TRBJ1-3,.,CASSQGTGAGNTIYF,TGTGCCAGCAGCCAAGGTACAGGGGCTGGAAACACCATATATTTT
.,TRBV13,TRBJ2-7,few,CASSPGHNSYEQYF,TGTGCCAGCAGTCCGGGACACAACTCCTACGAGCAGTACTTC
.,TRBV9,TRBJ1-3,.,CASSVATEAFNTIYF,TGTGCCAGCAGCGTAGCTACTGAAGCCTTCAACACCATATATTTT